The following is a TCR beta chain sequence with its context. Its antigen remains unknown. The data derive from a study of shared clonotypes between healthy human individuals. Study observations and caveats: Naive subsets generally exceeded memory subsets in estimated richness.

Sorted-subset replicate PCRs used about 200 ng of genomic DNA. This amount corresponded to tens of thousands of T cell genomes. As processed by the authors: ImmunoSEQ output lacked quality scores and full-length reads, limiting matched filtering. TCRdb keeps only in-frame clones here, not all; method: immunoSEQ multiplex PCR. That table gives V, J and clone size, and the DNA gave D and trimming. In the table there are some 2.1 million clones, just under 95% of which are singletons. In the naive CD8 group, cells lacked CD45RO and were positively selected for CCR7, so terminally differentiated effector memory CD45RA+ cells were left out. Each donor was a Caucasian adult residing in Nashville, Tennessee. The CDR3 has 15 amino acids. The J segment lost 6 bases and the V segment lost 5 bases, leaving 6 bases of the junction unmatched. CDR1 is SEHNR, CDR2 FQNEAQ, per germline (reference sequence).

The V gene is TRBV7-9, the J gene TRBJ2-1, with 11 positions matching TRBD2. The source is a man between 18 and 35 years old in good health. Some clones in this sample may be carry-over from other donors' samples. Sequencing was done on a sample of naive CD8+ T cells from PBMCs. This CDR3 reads CASSPTSGSVNEQFF. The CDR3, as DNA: TGTGCCAGCAGCCCTACTAGCGGGAGTGTCAATGAGCAGTTCTTC.